These T cell receptor beta chains were read from a single sample in a study of cytomegalovirus exposure and HLA in healthy donors. The table came from immunoSEQ multiplex PCR; TCRdb's copy has only in-frame clones and leaves some out. The ten top clones account for approximately 3.8%, within a sample of approximately 70,000 clones. The sample taken for sequencing was PBMCs. Receptors were obtained from a female donor in good health and CMV-seropositive. CDR3s include the opening cysteine and the closing phenylalanine or tryptophan. A D gene is named only where the DNA matches it firmly.

TRBV11-3,.,TRBJ1-1,CASSHNVGGAEAFF,TGTGCCAGCAGCCACAATGTCGGCGGGGCTGAAGCTTTCTTT
TRBV5-1,TRBD1,TRBJ2-7,CASSLDRDGFYEQYF,TGCGCCAGCAGCCTTGACAGGGATGGGTTTTACGAGCAGTACTTC
TRBV4-3,.,TRBJ2-3,CASSQDTGVWTDTQYF,TGCGCCAGCAGCCAAGATACGGGGGTGTGGACAGATACGCAGTATTTT
TRBV19,.,TRBJ2-2,CASSSQGTGELFF,TGTGCCAGTAGTTCACAGGGCACCGGGGAGCTGTTTTTT
TRBV9,TRBD1,TRBJ2-3,CASSARDRGNTDTQYF,TGTGCCAGCAGCGCCCGGGACAGGGGGAACACAGATACGCAGTATTTT
TRBV6-6,TRBD2,TRBJ2-3,CASTYGGTRYVDTQYF,TGTGCCAGCACCTACGGGGGGACCCGGTACGTGGATACGCAGTATTTT
TRBV6-5,TRBD1,TRBJ1-2,CASSYSTGGGYGYTF,TGTGCCAGCAGTTACTCGACAGGGGGAGGATATGGCTACACCTTC
TRBV6-5,TRBD1,TRBJ1-6,CARDRGWGDNSPLHF,TGTGCGAGGGACAGGGGTTGGGGGGATAATTCACCCCTCCACTTT
TRBV11-3,TRBD1,TRBJ2-1,CASSLEQGARNEQFF,TGTGCCAGCAGCTTAGAGCAGGGGGCAAGAAATGAGCAGTTCTTC
TRBV28,TRBD1,TRBJ1-1,CASRITGGYTEAFF,TGTGCCAGCAGGATCACAGGGGGCTACACTGAAGCTTTCTTT
TRBV28,.,TRBJ2-7,CASSLPGYEQYF,TGTGCCAGCAGTCTGCCAGGTTACGAGCAGTACTTC
TRBV5-4,TRBD1,TRBJ2-7,CASSWGQDFSYEQYF,TGTGCCAGCAGCTGGGGACAGGACTTCTCCTACGAGCAGTACTTC
TRBV28,TRBD2,TRBJ2-3,CASTLGGGGGDTQYF,TGTGCCAGCACCCTAGGCGGCGGGGGGGGAGATACGCAGTATTTT
TRBV4-3,.,TRBJ1-5,CASSQDGQGHQPQHF,TGCGCCAGCAGCCAAGATGGCCAGGGCCATCAGCCCCAGCATTTT
TRBV4-1,TRBD2,TRBJ2-7,CASSSPGLAGGPSSYEQYF,TGCGCCAGCAGCAGTCCGGGACTAGCGGGGGGCCCTAGCTCCTACGAGCAGTACTTC
TRBV5-1,TRBD2,TRBJ2-7,CASSLVVTSGYEQYF,TGCGCCAGCAGCTTGGTGGTGACTAGCGGTTACGAGCAGTACTTC
TRBV29-1,TRBD1,TRBJ2-1,CSAGQGFDNEQFF,TGCAGCGCTGGACAGGGGTTTGACAATGAGCAGTTCTTC
TRBV7-2,TRBD2,TRBJ2-2,CASSDPGLAGVSGELFF,TGTGCCAGCAGCGATCCGGGACTAGCGGGAGTATCCGGGGAGCTGTTTTTT
TRBV7-8,TRBD1,TRBJ2-7,CASSSRTGRDEQYF,TGTGCCAGCAGCTCCAGGACAGGGCGGGACGAGCAGTACTTC
TRBV28,.,TRBJ2-7,CASSLRQNPYEQYF,TGTGCCAGCAGTTTAAGACAGAACCCCTACGAGCAGTACTTC
TRBV5-1,.,TRBJ2-2,CASRGRDTNTGELFF,TGCGCCAGCAGGGGACGGGACACGAACACCGGGGAGCTGTTTTTT
TRBV19,TRBD2,TRBJ2-1,CASSIELAGVGYEQFF,TGTGCCAGTAGTATAGAACTAGCGGGAGTCGGTTATGAGCAGTTCTTC
TRBV9,.,TRBJ2-1,CASSVTSVDNEQFF,TGTGCCAGCAGCGTAACGAGCGTTGACAATGAGCAGTTCTTC
TRBV15,TRBD2,TRBJ2-1,CATSSGTSGGTGQFF,TGTGCCACCAGCAGCGGGACTAGCGGGGGGACTGGGCAGTTCTTC
TRBV5-4,.,TRBJ1-6,CASSLRGAYNSPLHF,TGTGCCAGCAGCCTCCGCGGGGCCTATAATTCACCCCTCCACTTT
TRBV2,.,TRBJ1-4,CASSQGRTGEKLFF,TGTGCCAGCAGCCAAGGGAGAACTGGTGAAAAACTGTTTTTT
TRBV7-2,.,TRBJ2-7,CASSLAPGEQYF,TGTGCCAGCAGCTTAGCGCCGGGCGAGCAGTACTTC
TRBV19,TRBD2,TRBJ2-7,CASSERLAGVGEQYF,TGTGCCAGTAGTGAGAGACTAGCGGGAGTAGGCGAGCAGTACTTC
TRBV2,TRBD1,TRBJ2-5,CASSEQGARETQYF,TGTGCCAGCAGTGAACAGGGGGCGAGAGAGACCCAGTACTTC
TRBV5-6,.,TRBJ1-1,CASSRVQEIRGTEAFF,TGTGCCAGCAGTAGAGTGCAAGAAATCAGGGGCACTGAAGCTTTCTTT
TRBV7-9,.,TRBJ2-3,CASSFGQNTDTQYF,TGTGCCAGCAGCTTTGGGCAGAACACAGATACGCAGTATTTT
TRBV6-1,.,TRBJ2-3,CASSAPGALTDTQYF,TGTGCCAGCAGTGCCCCAGGGGCCCTCACAGATACGCAGTATTTT
TRBV10-3,.,TRBJ2-3,CATEDNTDTQYF,TGTGCCACGGAGGATAACACAGATACGCAGTATTTT
TRBV9,.,TRBJ1-5,CASSLTREEAIYSNQPQHF,TGTGCCAGCAGCCTCACCCGTGAGGAGGCCATCTATAGCAATCAGCCCCAGCATTTT
TRBV10-3,.,TRBJ1-6,CAISEQNSPLHF,TGTGCCATCAGTGAGCAGAATTCACCCCTCCACTTT
TRBV6-5,TRBD2,TRBJ2-1,CASSYSGTSGREQFF,TGTGCCAGCAGTTATTCCGGGACTAGCGGGAGGGAGCAGTTCTTC